Presented here are 18 T cell receptor beta chains from one specimen sequenced in a study of patients and donors after allogeneic stem cell transplantation. TCRdb redid the calling of the RT-PCR reads with MiXCR, one entry per CDR3 protein. The sample contains about a million distinct CDR3 sequences, about 20% of which appear only once. The sequenced material came from blood, either unsorted or a sorted T cell fraction (not recorded which). Every receptor here comes from a human donor who was either an allogeneic HSCT recipient or a stem cell or donor lymphocyte infusion donor (not recorded which). It is not recorded whose cells these are; they may come from a transplant donor.

On this clonotype itself: Since a much larger clone is just one base distant, this may be a read error. The rearrangement links TRBV12-3 or TRBV12-4 to TRBJ1-1, with TRBD1 identical over 8 bases. Trimming took 3 bases from V and 0 from J; bases not matched to a gene: 6. The length of the CDR3 is 16 residues. CDR3 bases: TGTGCCAGCAGTTTTTGGGACAGGAAGATGAACACTGAAGCTTTCTTT. Translating gives CASSFWDRKMNTEAFF.

The sample holds a few counts of this clonotype. The chain couples TRBV5-6 to TRBJ2-1; D is perhaps TRBD1 (6 bases). V lost 1 base and J lost 8, with 16 bases in between. Germline assignment: CDR1 SGHDT and CDR2 YYEEEE. CDR3 length equals 15 residues. The DNA for the CDR3 is TGTGCCAGCAGCTTGCGCGCAGGGGTTGAGGATGAGCAGTTCTTC. Translation: CASSLRAGVEDEQFF.

J is TRBJ2-5 and V is TRBV5-1; D uncertain. V lost 4 bases and J lost 2, with 15 bases in between. The CDR3 sequence is 15 residues long. Germline V CDR1 and CDR2: SGHRS, YFSETQ. CDR3 nucleotides: TGCGCCAGCAGCGCGCTCGGAGCGAGACAAGAGACCCAGTACTTC. Protein product: CASSALGARQETQYF. Supplemented by reference TRBV5-1 and TRBJ2-5, the full variable domain reads KAGVTQTPRYLIKTRGQQVTLSCSPISGHRSVSWYQQTPGQGLQFLFEYFSETQRNKGNFPGRFSGRQFSNSRSEMNVSTLELGDSALYLCASSALGARQETQYFGPGTRLLVL.

The genes are TRBV29-1 and TRBJ2-5; 7 bases are a match to TRBD2. Germline assignment: CDR1 SQVTM and CDR2 ANQGSEA. The CDR3 loop spans 13 amino acids. J gave up 1 base and V 7 bases, and 6 bases lay outside the gene matches. The CDR3 sequence: CSAGPSGQETQYF. The DNA for the CDR3 is TGCAGCGCTGGCCCTAGCGGCCAAGAGACCCAGTACTTC.

This chain links TRBV5-5 with TRBJ2-7; no definite D call. The CDR3 has 15 amino acids. The V gene's germline CDR1 is SGHKS and CDR2 YYEKEE (reference sequence). V was cut by 0 bases and J by 3 bases, with 13 bases left in between. The DNA for the CDR3 is TGTGCCAGCAGCTTGGCTTGGGTGGGCAGCTACGAGCAGTACTTC. It translates to CASSLAWVGSYEQYF.

The chain couples TRBV12-3 or TRBV12-4 to TRBJ1-5; perhaps TRBD1 as D (5 bases). Trimming pared 5 bases from V and 4 bases from J, leaving 12 bases between. The CDR3 runs 14 residues. CDR3 in DNA: TGTGCCAGCAGTCTCCGGGACCCAAATCAGCCCCAGCATTTT. Its translation is CASSLRDPNQPQHF.

The CDR3: CASSKVSLDQPQHF. CDR3 nucleotide sequence: TGTGCCAGCAGTAAAGTTTCTTTGGATCAGCCCCAGCATTTT. This rearrangement joins TRBV5-6 to TRBJ1-5; D is uncertain. There are 14 residues in the CDR3. Germline CDR1 is SGHDT and CDR2 is YYEEEE. V gave up 5 bases and J gave up 5 bases, with 14 bases separating them.

The chain employs TRBV20-1 and TRBJ1-1; TRBD1 might be the D (5 bases). The CDR3 is 13 amino acids. Germline loops: CDR1 DFQATT, CDR2 SNEGSKA (reference sequence). The V end was cut by 2 bases, the J end by 1 base, with 8 bases between. DNA for the CDR3: TGCAGTGCTAGATCAGGGTGGAACACTGAAGCTTTCTTT. As protein: CSARSGWNTEAFF.

This chain links TRBV3-1 with TRBJ1-1; 7 positions agree with TRBD1. CDR1 is LGHDT and CDR2 is YNNKEL in the germline V gene (reference sequence). The length of the CDR3 is 15 residues. Losses at the gene ends were 4 bases for V and 5 bases for J; bases not matched to a gene: 10. CDR3 sequence reads: CASSPPTGRGTEAFF. The CDR3 DNA is TGTGCCAGCAGCCCGCCGACAGGGCGGGGAACTGAAGCTTTCTTT.

This clonotype was recorded a few times. V is TRBV20-1 and J is TRBJ2-3; the D call may be TRBD1 or TRBD2 (5 bases each). The CDR3 extends over 15 amino acids. Germline assignment: CDR1 DFQATT and CDR2 SNEGSKA (reference sequence). V lost 0 bases to trimming and J lost 6 bases, with 16 bases between them. The CDR3: CSARDGVGVWDTQYF. In DNA, the CDR3 is TGCAGTGCTAGAGATGGGGTGGGGGTTTGGGATACGCAGTATTTT.

In this sample, this clonotype turned up a few times. The rearrangement uses TRBV5-6 and TRBJ2-5, with no clear D. Germline V gives CDR1 SGHDT, CDR2 YYEEEE. The CDR3 extends over 15 amino acids. The germline V and J ends were trimmed by 0 bases and 2 bases, with 11 bases remaining between them. This CDR3 is CASSLGGNRQETQYF. CDR3 bases: TGTGCCAGCAGCTTGGGTGGGAACAGACAAGAGACCCAGTACTTC.

The chain employs TRBV12-3 or TRBV12-4 and TRBJ2-3; 9 bases map to TRBD2. Germline trimming cut 3 bases from V and 1 base from J; bases unmatched to any gene: 8. The length of the CDR3 is 17 residues. The CDR3 bases are TGTGCCAGCAGTTTCGGAGCGGGGGGCGGGCGCACAGATACGCAGTATTTT. Amino acids: CASSFGAGGGRTDTQYF.

J is TRBJ2-3 and V is TRBV5-1; 12 bases agree with TRBD2. The germline CDR1 and CDR2 sequences are SGHRS and YFSETQ. This CDR3 is built from 18 residues. V lost 4 bases and J lost 2; bases outside the gene matches: 11. The CDR3 DNA follows: TGCGCCAGCAGCGCCCTAGCGGGAGGGGGACCTCTCACAGATACGCAGTATTTT. Translation gives CASSALAGGGPLTDTQYF. The full variable domain, in which reference TRBV5-1 and TRBJ2-3 provide the parts outside the CDR3, is KAGVTQTPRYLIKTRGQQVTLSCSPISGHRSVSWYQQTPGQGLQFLFEYFSETQRNKGNFPGRFSGRQFSNSRSEMNVSTLELGDSALYLCASSALAGGGPLTDTQYFGPGTRLTVL.

This clonotype turned up a few times. The V and J genes are TRBV7-3 and TRBJ2-7; 9 bases fit TRBD1. Germline V gene lookup returns CDR1 SGHTA and CDR2 FQGTGA. V dropped 4 bases and J dropped 6; count of bases not matched to a gene: 7. The CDR3 has 14 residues. CDR3 DNA: TGTGCCAGCAGCTCAACGGGACAGGGAACCGAGCAGTACTTC. It is translated as CASSSTGQGTEQYF.

This clonotype occurred a few times. J is TRBJ2-2 and V is TRBV20-1; TRBD2 agrees at 13 bases. Losses at the gene ends were 4 bases for V and 6 bases for J; bases not matched to a gene: 5. Germline V gives CDR1 DFQATT, CDR2 SNEGSKA (reference sequence). The CDR3 sequence is 15 residues long. CDR3: CSAILAGGPPGELFF. The CDR3 nucleotides are TGCAGTGCTATACTAGCGGGAGGGCCCCCCGGGGAGCTGTTTTTT.

The V gene is TRBV20-1, the J gene TRBJ1-3, with 12 bases matching TRBD1. Germline V gene lookup returns CDR1 DFQATT and CDR2 SNEGSKA (reference sequence). There are 19 residues in the CDR3. The V segment lost 4 bases and the J segment 0 bases; nucleotides outside the gene matches: 13. CDR3 amino acids: CSAIGPGQGASGSGNTIYF. As DNA, the CDR3 is TGCAGTGCTATCGGCCCGGGACAGGGGGCATCAGGCTCTGGAAACACCATATATTTT.

The rearrangement joins TRBV11-2 to TRBJ2-5; D is possibly TRBD1 (5 bases). The CDR3 runs 17 residues. The ends were cut back, 2 bases at V and 5 bases at J, with 21 bases in the middle. Germline loops: CDR1 SGHAT, CDR2 FQNNGV. CDR3 in amino acids: CASSLWLKGPPAETQYF. The CDR3 DNA is TGTGCCAGCAGCTTATGGCTCAAGGGGCCCCCCGCGGAGACCCAGTACTTC.

This clonotype was found many times. The chain couples TRBV9 to TRBJ2-2, with a possible D match to TRBD2 (7 bases). CDR1 is SGDLS, CDR2 YYNGEE, per germline. The CDR3 has 17 amino acids. V was pared by 0 bases and J by 2 bases, with 14 bases between. CDR3 in amino acids: CASSVVTGGRNTGELFF. CDR3 nucleotides: TGTGCCAGCAGCGTAGTAACGGGGGGCCGAAACACCGGGGAGCTGTTTTTT. Full variable domain (rest looked up from reference TRBV9 and TRBJ2-2): DSGVTQTPKHLITATGQRVTLRCSPRSGDLSVYWYQQSLDQGLQFLIQYYNGEERAKGNILERFSAQQFPDLHSELNLSSLELGDSALYFCASSVVTGGRNTGELFFGEGSRLTVL.